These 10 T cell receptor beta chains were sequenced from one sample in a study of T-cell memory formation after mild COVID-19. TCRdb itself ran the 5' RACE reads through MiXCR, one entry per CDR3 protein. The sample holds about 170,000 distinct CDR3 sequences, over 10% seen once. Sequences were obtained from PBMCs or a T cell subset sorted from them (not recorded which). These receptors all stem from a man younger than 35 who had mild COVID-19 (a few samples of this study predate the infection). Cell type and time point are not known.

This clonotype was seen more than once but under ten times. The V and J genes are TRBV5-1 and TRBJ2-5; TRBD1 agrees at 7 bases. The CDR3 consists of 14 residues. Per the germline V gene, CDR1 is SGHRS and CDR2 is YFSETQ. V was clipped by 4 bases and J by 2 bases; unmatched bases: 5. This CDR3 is CASSARDRQETQYF. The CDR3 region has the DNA TGCGCCAGCAGCGCCAGGGACAGACAAGAGACCCAGTACTTC.

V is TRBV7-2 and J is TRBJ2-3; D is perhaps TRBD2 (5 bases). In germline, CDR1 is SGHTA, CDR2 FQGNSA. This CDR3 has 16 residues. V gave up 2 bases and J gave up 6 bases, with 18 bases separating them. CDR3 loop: CASSLRGAQRGDTQYF. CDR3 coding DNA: TGTGCCAGCAGCTTAAGAGGAGCGCAACGAGGGGATACGCAGTATTTT.

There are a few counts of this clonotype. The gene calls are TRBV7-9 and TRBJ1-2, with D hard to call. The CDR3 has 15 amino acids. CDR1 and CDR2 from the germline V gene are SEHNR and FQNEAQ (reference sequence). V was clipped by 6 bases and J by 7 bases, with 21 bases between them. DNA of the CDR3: TGTGCCAGCAGACTAATACTCCCGGTGATTCCTGGCTACACCTTC. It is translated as CASRLILPVIPGYTF.

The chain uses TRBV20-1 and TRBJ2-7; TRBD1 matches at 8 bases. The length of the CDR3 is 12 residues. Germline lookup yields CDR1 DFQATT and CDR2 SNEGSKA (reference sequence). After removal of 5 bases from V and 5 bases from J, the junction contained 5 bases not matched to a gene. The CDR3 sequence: CSAFQGANEQYF. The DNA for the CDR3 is TGCAGTGCTTTCCAGGGGGCCAACGAGCAGTACTTC.

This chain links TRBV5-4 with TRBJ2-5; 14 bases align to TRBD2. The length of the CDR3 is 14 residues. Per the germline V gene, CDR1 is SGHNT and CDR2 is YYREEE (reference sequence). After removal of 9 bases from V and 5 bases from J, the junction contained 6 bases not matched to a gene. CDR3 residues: CATRLAGGQETQYF. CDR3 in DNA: TGTGCCACCCGACTAGCGGGGGGGCAGGAGACCCAGTACTTC. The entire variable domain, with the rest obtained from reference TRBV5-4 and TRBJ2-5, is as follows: ETGVTQSPTHLIKTRGQQVTLRCSSQSGHNTVSWYQQALGQGPQFIFQYYREEENGRGNFPPRFSGLQFPNYSSELNVNALELDDSALYLCATRLAGGQETQYFGPGTRLLVL.

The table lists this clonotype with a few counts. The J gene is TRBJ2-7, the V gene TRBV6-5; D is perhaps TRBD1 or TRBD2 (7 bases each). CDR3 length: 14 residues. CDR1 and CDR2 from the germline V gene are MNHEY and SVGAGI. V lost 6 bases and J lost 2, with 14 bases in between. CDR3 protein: CASSRAGQPYEQYF. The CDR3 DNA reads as TGTGCCAGCAGCAGAGCGGGACAGCCCTACGAGCAGTACTTC.

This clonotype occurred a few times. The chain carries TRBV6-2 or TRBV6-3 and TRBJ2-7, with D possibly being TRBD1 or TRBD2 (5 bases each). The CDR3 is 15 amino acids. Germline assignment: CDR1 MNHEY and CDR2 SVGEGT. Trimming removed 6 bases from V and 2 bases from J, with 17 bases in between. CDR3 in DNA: TGTGCCAGCAGCCGCTCCGGGGCCGTCCCCTACGAGCAGTACTTC. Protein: CASSRSGAVPYEQYF.

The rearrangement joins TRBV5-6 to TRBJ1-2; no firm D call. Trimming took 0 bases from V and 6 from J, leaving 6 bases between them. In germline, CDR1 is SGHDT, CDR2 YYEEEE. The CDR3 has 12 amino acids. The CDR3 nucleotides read TGTGCCAGCAGCTTGGGGAGAGATGGCTACACCTTC. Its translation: CASSLGRDGYTF.

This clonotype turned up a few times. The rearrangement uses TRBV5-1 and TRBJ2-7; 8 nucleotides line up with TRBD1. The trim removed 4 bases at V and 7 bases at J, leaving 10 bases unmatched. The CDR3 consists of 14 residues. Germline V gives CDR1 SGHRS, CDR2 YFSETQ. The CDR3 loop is CASSHGQGQGEQYF. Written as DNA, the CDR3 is TGCGCCAGCAGCCACGGACAGGGTCAAGGAGAGCAGTACTTC.

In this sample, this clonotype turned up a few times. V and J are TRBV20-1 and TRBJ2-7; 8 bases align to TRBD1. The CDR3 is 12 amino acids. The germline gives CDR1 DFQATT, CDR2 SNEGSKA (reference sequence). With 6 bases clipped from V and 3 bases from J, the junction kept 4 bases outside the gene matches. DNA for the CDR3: TGCAGTGCCACGGACAGGGTCTACGAGCAGTACTTC. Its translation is CSATDRVYEQYF.